The entry that follows covers one T cell receptor (beta chain) sequence. The data stem from a study of OX40 agonist ivuxolimab in advanced cancers. Study details: Participants, 75% to 90% male, averaged 60 years of age, ranging from roughly 23 to 90.

Here immunoSEQ multiplex PCR was the method, and the copy in TCRdb shows in-frame clones only, minus some. Of more than 45,000 clones listed, less than 90% are singletons. The clonotype originates from an adult with an advanced solid tumor such as melanoma, head and neck, liver or kidney cancer. Sequencing was performed on CD4+ or CD8+ T cells sorted from blood, taken in a trial of the OX40 agonist ivuxolimab.

The CDR3 loop is CASSLKTGTFYNSPLHF. CDR3 sequence (DNA): TGTGCCAGCAGCTTAAAGACTGGGACCTTCTATAATTCACCCCTCCACTTT. This chain joins TRBV27 and TRBJ1-6; D is perhaps TRBD1 (5 bases). V lost 6 bases to trimming and J lost 3 bases, with 18 bases between them. The V gene's germline CDR1 is MNHEY and CDR2 SMNVEV (reference sequence). This CDR3 has 17 amino acids.